This T cell receptor (beta chain) stems from a study of beta chain features in type 1 diabetes. Overall study context: Regarding age, gender and cell yields, patients proved similar to healthy donors.

Per the germline V gene, CDR1 is SGHNT and CDR2 is YYREEE (reference sequence). The CDR3 is made up of 15 amino acids. The V gene lost 5 bases and the J gene lost 6 bases, with 18 bases spanning the gap. What was sequenced were expressed TCRB transcripts, since all of the isolated RNA had been reverse transcribed. Measured with immunoSEQ multiplex PCR; TCRdb has only the in-frame clones, and not every one. The profile shows 430,000 or so clones, around 10% of them singletons. The sample taken for sequencing was naive CD4+ T cells from blood. The sequence derives from a woman aged 18-29 years in good health. The chain is built from TRBV5-4 and TRBJ2-1; D is unresolved. The chain's CDR3 is CASSGTVVVVNEQFF. The CDR3 nucleotides read TGTGCCAGCAGTGGTACTGTTGTGGTTGTCAATGAGCAGTTCTTC. The full variable domain, rest sourced from reference TRBV5-4 and TRBJ2-1, is ETGVTQSPTHLIKTRGQQVTLRCSSQSGHNTVSWYQQALGQGPQFIFQYYREEENGRGNFPPRFSGLQFPNYSSELNVNALELDDSALYLCASSGTVVVVNEQFFGPGTRLTVL.